This is a list of T cell receptor beta chains from one sample in a study of OX40 agonist ivuxolimab in advanced cancers. The data were produced by immunoSEQ multiplex PCR, yet TCRdb's version contains in-frame clones alone and is incomplete. There are 70,000 to 95,000 clones in the sample; about 94% occur only once, and over 9% lies in the top ten. Sequences were derived from CD4+ or CD8+ T cells sorted from blood, sampled in a trial of the OX40 agonist ivuxolimab. All receptors derive from an adult with an advanced solid tumor such as melanoma, head and neck, liver or kidney cancer. Both conserved end residues are part of each CDR3. The D gene is left open where the match is weak. The size entry is marked missing in some rows and otherwise reads once, few, many or a size class.

d_call j_call clone_size v_call cdr3_nt cdr3_aa
. TRBJ2-3 . TRBV5-4 TGTGCCAGCAGCGAATCGGAACTAGCAGATACGCAGTATTTT CASSESELADTQYF
. TRBJ1-2 once TRBV28 TGTGCCAGCAGACAACGATTCCGGGCCCCTGCTTCTACTAACTATGGCTACACCTTC CASRQRFRAPASTNYGYTF
TRBD2 TRBJ2-5 . TRBV7-3 TGTGCCAGCAGCAGAGGACTAGCGGGGGGCCAAGAGACCCAGTACTTC CASSRGLAGGQETQYF
TRBD1 TRBJ1-1 . TRBV4-1 TGCGCCAGCAGCCAATCCGGGACAGCGGGGACTGAAGCTTTCTTT CASSQSGTAGTEAFF
. TRBJ2-7 . TRBV28 TGTGCCAGCAGTCCGGAGAAGGAAATTGGCTACGAGCAGTACTTC CASSPEKEIGYEQYF
TRBD2 TRBJ2-1 . TRBV27 TGTGCCAGCAGCTGGACTAGCGGGAGCCCCAATGAGCAGTTCTTC CASSWTSGSPNEQFF
TRBD2 TRBJ2-1 . TRBV7-3 TGTGCCAGCAGCTTAGGGACTAGCGGGATTTACAATGAGCAGTTCTTC CASSLGTSGIYNEQFF
. TRBJ2-6 . TRBV19 TGTGCCAGTAGCCCTGGGACACCTGGGGCCAACGTCCTGACTTTC CASSPGTPGANVLTF
TRBD1 TRBJ2-5 . TRBV6-5 TGTGCCAGCAGTTTCGACAGGGAGGAGACCCAGTACTTC CASSFDREETQYF
. TRBJ1-3 . TRBV5-1 TGCGCCAGCAGCTTGGATCCCACAGGGTCTGGAAACACCATATATTTT CASSLDPTGSGNTIYF
. TRBJ2-2 . TRBV6-1 TGTGCCAGCTCTAAAGGGGGGGGAACCGGGGAGCTGTTTTTT CASSKGGGTGELFF
. TRBJ2-7 . TRBV4-1 TGCGCCAGCAGCCATTATCCGGGGCATTCCTACGAGCAGTACTTC CASSHYPGHSYEQYF
TRBD1 TRBJ1-5 . TRBV2 TGTGCCAGCAGTGAACCGGGACAGGCCTATCAGCCCCAGCATTTT CASSEPGQAYQPQHF
. TRBJ2-7 . TRBV6-6 TGTGCCAGCACCTCAACAGGGGGGGCACTCGGACAGCAGTACTTC CASTSTGGALGQQYF
. TRBJ1-1 . TRBV19 TGTGCCAGTAGTATAGATGGACATTCACGGATTACTGAAGCTTTCTTT CASSIDGHSRITEAFF
TRBD2 TRBJ2-5 . TRBV10-1 TGCGCCAGCAGTGAGTCAAGGGGACTAGCGGGGTGCCAAGAGACCCAGTACTTC CASSESRGLAGCQETQYF
TRBD1 TRBJ2-7 . TRBV7-7 TGTGCCAGCAGCCAAACAGGGGGCTACGAGCAGTACTTC CASSQTGGYEQYF
TRBD2 TRBJ2-3 once TRBV2 TGTGCCAGCAGGGGCGCTAGCGGGGGGGGCACAGATACGCAGTATTTT CASRGASGGGTDTQYF
TRBD1 TRBJ1-1 . TRBV7-9 TGTGCCAGCAGCTTCCAGGGGGACACTGAAGCTTTCTTT CASSFQGDTEAFF
. TRBJ1-1 once TRBV28 TGTGCCAGCAGTTTATACCACGAGGGCAGATTGAACACTGAAGCTTTCTTT CASSLYHEGRLNTEAFF
TRBD1 TRBJ2-7 . TRBV15 TGTGCCACAGGGGGCGGTTACGAGCAGTACTTC CATGGGYEQYF
. TRBJ1-1 once TRBV27 TGTGCCAGCAGTTCGGCAGGGTACACTGAAGCTTTCTTT CASSSAGYTEAFF
TRBD1 TRBJ2-7 . TRBV6-1 TGTGCCAGCAGTGAAGAGAGGGGGCCCCCCTACGAGCAGTACTTC CASSEERGPPYEQYF
TRBD1 TRBJ2-7 . TRBV29-1 TGCAGCGTTCGACAGGGTTATGCCTACGAGCAGTACTTC CSVRQGYAYEQYF
TRBD2 TRBJ2-3 . TRBV30 TGTGCTATTGGAGAAGGATGGACTAGCGGGGTTAGCACAGATACGCAGTATTTT CAIGEGWTSGVSTDTQYF
TRBD1 TRBJ1-4 . TRBV19 TGTGCCAGTTGCGCTAGGGGACAGGGAGGTGAAAAACTGTTTTTT CASCARGQGGEKLFF
. TRBJ2-7 . TRBV19 TGTGCCAGTAGTATAGATCTGGGGACAAGCTCCTACGAGCAGTACTTC CASSIDLGTSSYEQYF
. TRBJ2-5 . TRBV5-6 TGTGCCAGCAGCGACCGGTTGGCCCACCACTTC CASSDRLAHHF
. TRBJ2-7 . TRBV20-1 TGCAGTGCAGTGGCCGAGTACGAGCAGTACTTC CSAVAEYEQYF
. TRBJ2-3 . TRBV11-3 TGTGCCAGCAGCTCCAGGGCAGGGGAGAGGTCACACGATACGCAGTATTTT CASSSRAGERSHDTQYF
. TRBJ1-1 . TRBV29-1 TGCAGCGTTGAAGGGGAGGGACCTAGGGGTTACACTGAAGCTTTCTTT CSVEGEGPRGYTEAFF
TRBD1 TRBJ2-1 . TRBV6-5 TGTGCCAGCAGTACTAGACAGGGGGCCTACAATGAGCAGTTCTTC CASSTRQGAYNEQFF
. TRBJ2-7 . TRBV19 TGTGCCAGTAGTATCGAGCCTACCTACGAGCAGTACTTC CASSIEPTYEQYF
TRBD2 TRBJ2-3 . TRBV4-2 TGTGCCAGCAGCCAGGGAACGGGGGGGAGCACAGATACGCAGTATTTT CASSQGTGGSTDTQYF
. TRBJ1-1 once TRBV28 TGTGCCAGCAGTTTCTTGGGGGGCACTGAAGCTTTCTTT CASSFLGGTEAFF
TRBD2 TRBJ2-5 . TRBV6-6 TGTGCCAGCAAAGATCCGGGACTAGTGGGGGGGGAGACCCAGTACTTC CASKDPGLVGGETQYF
TRBD2 TRBJ2-1 . TRBV28 TGTGCCAGCAGTCCGGGACTAGCGGGATTCACCTACAATGAGCAGTTCTTC CASSPGLAGFTYNEQFF
. TRBJ2-7 . TRBV28 TGTGCCAGCAGTTTACTTCGTCTGGGGTCCTACGAGCAGTACTTC CASSLLRLGSYEQYF
. TRBJ2-1 . TRBV7-7 TGTGCCAGCAGCGCGGAGGGGGCCGGGTACAATGAGCAGTTCTTC CASSAEGAGYNEQFF
. TRBJ2-3 . TRBV7-9 TGTGCCAGCAGCTTAGTGGGGGGCGGTCCATTCACAGATACGCAGTATTTT CASSLVGGGPFTDTQYF
TRBD1 TRBJ1-2 . TRBV19 TGTGCCAGTAGTTGGGGACAGGAACTCAACTATGGCTACACCTTC CASSWGQELNYGYTF
TRBD1 TRBJ2-1 . TRBV6-1 TGTGCCGGGGGGACAGGGGACATTGGTGAGCAGTTCTTC CAGGTGDIGEQFF
TRBD2 TRBJ2-1 . TRBV7-8 TGTGCCAGCAGCTTAGAGGCCCTAGCGGCGGACAATGAGCAGTTCTTC CASSLEALAADNEQFF
. TRBJ2-1 . TRBV19 TGTGCCAGTAGTCCGATGTTTAGCGAGGAGGCCTACAATGAGCAGTTCTTC CASSPMFSEEAYNEQFF
TRBD1 TRBJ1-2 . TRBV27 TGTGCCAGCAGTTTATCGATCGATCATGAGGGGGCGGGAGGCTACACCTTC CASSLSIDHEGAGGYTF